This TCR beta chain stems from a study of blood T cells in healthy people across ages. A J-beta primer mix and a sample-barcoded 5' primer were used in a second PCR of roughly 7 to 12 cycles. TCRdb recomputed calls from the 5' RACE reads with MiXCR, one row per CDR3 protein. This sample has approximately 800,000 distinct CDR3 sequences, with roughly 56% found just once. Trimming took off 0 bases at V and 5 bases at J, with 13 bases between the two ends. Germline assignment: CDR1 MNHEY and CDR2 SVGAGI. This CDR3 comprises 15 residues. Sequences were obtained from blood. The V and J genes are TRBV6-5 and TRBJ1-2; no clear D. This TCR came from a man aged 35 to 55 in good health. The CDR3 region is CASSYSEAQIYGYTF. CDR3 nucleotide sequence: TGTGCCAGCAGTTACTCAGAAGCACAGATTTATGGCTACACCTTC.